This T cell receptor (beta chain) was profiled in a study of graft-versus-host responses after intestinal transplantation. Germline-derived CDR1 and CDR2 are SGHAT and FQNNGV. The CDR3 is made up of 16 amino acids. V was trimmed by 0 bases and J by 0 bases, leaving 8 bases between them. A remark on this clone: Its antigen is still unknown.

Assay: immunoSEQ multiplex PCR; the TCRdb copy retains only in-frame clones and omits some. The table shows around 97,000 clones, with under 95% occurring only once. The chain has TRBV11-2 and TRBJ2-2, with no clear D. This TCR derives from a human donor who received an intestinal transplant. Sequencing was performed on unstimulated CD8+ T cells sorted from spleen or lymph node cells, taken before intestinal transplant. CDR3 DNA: TGTGCCAGCAGCTTAGATCTACAGTCGAACACCGGGGAGCTGTTTTTT. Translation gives CASSLDLQSNTGELFF. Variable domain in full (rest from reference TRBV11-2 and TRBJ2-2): EAGVAQSPRYKIIEKRQSVAFWCNPISGHATLYWYQQILGQGPKLLIQFQNNGVVDDSQLPKDRFSAERLKGVDSTLKIQPAKLEDSAVYLCASSLDLQSNTGELFFGEGSRLTVL.